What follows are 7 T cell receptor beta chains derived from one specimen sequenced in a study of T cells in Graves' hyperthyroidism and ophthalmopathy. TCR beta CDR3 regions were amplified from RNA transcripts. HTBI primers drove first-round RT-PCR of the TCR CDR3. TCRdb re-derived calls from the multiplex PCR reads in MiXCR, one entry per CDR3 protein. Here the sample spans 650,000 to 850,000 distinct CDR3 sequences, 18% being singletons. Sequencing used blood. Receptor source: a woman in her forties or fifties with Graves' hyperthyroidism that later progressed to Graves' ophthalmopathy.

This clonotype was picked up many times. The CDR3 nucleotides read TGTGCCAGCAAGTTAACAGGGGGAGTCTACAATGAGCAGTTCTTC. Its translation is CASKLTGGVYNEQFF. V and J are TRBV7-6 and TRBJ2-1; 8 nucleotides match TRBD1. The CDR3 length is 15 residues. Germline trimming cut 7 bases from V and 3 bases from J; bases unmatched to any gene: 8. Germline values: CDR1 SGHVS, CDR2 FNYEAQ. Using reference TRBV7-6 and TRBJ2-1 for the parts outside the CDR3, the full variable domain is GAGVSQSPRYKVTKRGQDVALRCDPISGHVSLYWYRQALGQGPEFLTYFNYEAQQDKSGLPNDRFSAERPEGSISTLTIQRTEQRDSAMYRCASKLTGGVYNEQFFGPGTRLTVL.

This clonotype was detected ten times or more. The CDR3: CASSGQGATDTQYF. The CDR3 nucleotides are TGTGCCAGCAGTGGACAGGGGGCGACAGATACGCAGTATTTT. The rearrangement uses TRBV2 and TRBJ2-3; 10 bases fit TRBD1. The CDR3 consists of 14 residues. The V segment lost 4 bases and the J segment 3 bases; nucleotides outside the gene matches: 1. CDR1 SNHLY and CDR2 FYNNEI come from the germline V gene.

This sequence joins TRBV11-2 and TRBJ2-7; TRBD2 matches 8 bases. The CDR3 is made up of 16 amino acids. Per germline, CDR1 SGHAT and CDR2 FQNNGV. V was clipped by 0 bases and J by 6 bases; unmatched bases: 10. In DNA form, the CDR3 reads TGTGCCAGCAGCTTAGAAGGAGCGGGGGCCTCGTTCGAGCAGTACTTC. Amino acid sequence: CASSLEGAGASFEQYF.

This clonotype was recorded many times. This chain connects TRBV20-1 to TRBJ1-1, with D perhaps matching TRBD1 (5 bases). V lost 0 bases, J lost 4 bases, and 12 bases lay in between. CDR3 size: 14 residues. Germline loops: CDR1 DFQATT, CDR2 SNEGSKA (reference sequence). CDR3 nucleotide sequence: TGCAGTGCTAGAGATCGAGGGGCAGTCACTGAAGCTTTCTTT. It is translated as CSARDRGAVTEAFF.

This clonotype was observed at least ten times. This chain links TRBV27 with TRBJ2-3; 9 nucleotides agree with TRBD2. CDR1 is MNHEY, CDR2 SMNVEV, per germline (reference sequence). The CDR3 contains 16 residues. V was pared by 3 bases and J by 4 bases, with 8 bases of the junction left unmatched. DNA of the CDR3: TGTGCCAGCAGTTTGAAGGGGCGGGGGGGGGCAGATACGCAGTATTTT. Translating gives CASSLKGRGGADTQYF.

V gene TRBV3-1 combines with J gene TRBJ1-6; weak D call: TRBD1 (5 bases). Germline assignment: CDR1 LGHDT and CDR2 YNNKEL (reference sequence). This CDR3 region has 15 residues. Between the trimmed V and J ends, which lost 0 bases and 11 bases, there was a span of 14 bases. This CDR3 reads CASSQEGGAGTPLHF. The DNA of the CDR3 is TGTGCCAGCAGCCAAGAGGGAGGGGCGGGAACACCCCTCCACTTT.

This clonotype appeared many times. The CDR3 spells CASSYRVGQGRRTEAFF. CDR3 nucleotides: TGTGCCAGCAGTTACAGAGTGGGACAGGGGCGGCGCACTGAAGCTTTCTTT. The V gene is TRBV6-6, the J gene TRBJ1-1; 10 bases are shared with TRBD1. Germline loops: CDR1 MNHNY, CDR2 SVGAGI (reference sequence). Trimming removed 2 bases from V and 4 bases from J; junction bases left unmatched: 10. The CDR3 contains 17 residues.